A selection of T cell receptor beta chains follows, all from one sample in a study of CD8 T cells in Susac syndrome. TCRdb reprocessed the immunoSEQ multiplex PCR reads with MiXCR, giving one entry per CDR3 protein. Here the sample spans approximately 180,000 distinct CDR3 sequences, around 90% being singletons. The sample consisted of CD4+ T cells from PBMCs. Receptors were obtained from a human donor with Susac syndrome. The CDR3 runs from the conserved cysteine through the conserved F or W. The D gene is left open where the match is weak. A row's size may be missing; if present it is once, few, many or a size class.

d_gene: -; v_gene: TRBV3-1; abundance: -; j_gene: TRBJ1-4; CDR3aa: CASSQAAEKLFF; CDR3nt: TGTGCCAGCAGCCAAGCAGCAGAAAAACTGTTTTTT
d_gene: TRBD1; v_gene: TRBV5-1; abundance: -; j_gene: TRBJ2-7; CDR3aa: CASSLQGASGEQYF; CDR3nt: TGCGCCAGCAGCTTGCAGGGGGCGAGCGGCGAGCAGTACTTC
d_gene: TRBD1; v_gene: TRBV29-1; abundance: once; j_gene: TRBJ1-1; CDR3aa: CSVEDRGRGYTEAFF; CDR3nt: TGCAGCGTCGAAGACAGGGGGCGAGGCTACACTGAAGCTTTCTTT
d_gene: -; v_gene: TRBV5-1; abundance: -; j_gene: TRBJ1-1; CDR3aa: CASSSQGEGAEAFF; CDR3nt: TGCGCCAGCTCCTCACAGGGAGAGGGTGCTGAAGCTTTCTTT
d_gene: -; v_gene: TRBV12-3/TRBV12-4; abundance: -; j_gene: TRBJ1-2; CDR3aa: CASSSTSNGYGYTF; CDR3nt: TGTGCCAGCAGCTCGACCTCGAACGGCTATGGCTACACCTTC
d_gene: -; v_gene: TRBV6-1; abundance: -; j_gene: TRBJ1-4; CDR3aa: CASRTGDVEEKLFF; CDR3nt: TGTGCCAGCAGGACAGGCGACGTCGAGGAAAAACTGTTTTTT
d_gene: -; v_gene: TRBV6-2/TRBV6-3; abundance: -; j_gene: TRBJ2-2; CDR3aa: CASSYSWDSTGELFF; CDR3nt: TGTGCCAGCAGTTACTCGTGGGATTCGACCGGGGAGCTGTTTTTT
d_gene: -; v_gene: TRBV27; abundance: -; j_gene: TRBJ2-2; CDR3aa: CASRGLDTGELFF; CDR3nt: TGTGCCAGCAGAGGACTCGACACCGGGGAGCTGTTTTTT
d_gene: -; v_gene: TRBV24-1; abundance: -; j_gene: TRBJ2-3; CDR3aa: CATSEDSGTDTQYF; CDR3nt: TGTGCCACCAGTGAGGACTCGGGCACAGATACGCAGTATTTT
d_gene: -; v_gene: TRBV15; abundance: -; j_gene: TRBJ2-1; CDR3aa: CATSSVQRVYNEQFF; CDR3nt: TGTGCCACCAGCAGTGTCCAGCGGGTCTACAATGAGCAGTTCTTC
d_gene: TRBD1; v_gene: TRBV7-9; abundance: -; j_gene: TRBJ2-7; CDR3aa: CASSLDRTGAEQYF; CDR3nt: TGTGCCAGCAGTCTGGACAGAACAGGGGCCGAGCAGTACTTC
d_gene: TRBD1; v_gene: TRBV2; abundance: -; j_gene: TRBJ1-5; CDR3aa: CASNLGQAPNQPQHF; CDR3nt: TGTGCCAGCAATTTAGGACAGGCCCCGAATCAGCCCCAGCATTTT
d_gene: -; v_gene: TRBV7-9; abundance: -; j_gene: TRBJ2-4; CDR3aa: CASSLRPSLVQYF; CDR3nt: TGTGCCAGCAGCTTGCGTCCTTCCTTAGTTCAGTACTTC
d_gene: -; v_gene: TRBV30; abundance: -; j_gene: TRBJ2-1; CDR3aa: CAWSGRLTGRDEQFF; CDR3nt: TGTGCCTGGAGTGGCCGGCTGACAGGTCGGGATGAGCAGTTCTTC
d_gene: TRBD2; v_gene: TRBV6-5; abundance: -; j_gene: TRBJ2-7; CDR3aa: CASSYLFGAGTSLTEQYF; CDR3nt: TGTGCCAGCAGTTACCTCTTTGGTGCCGGGACTAGCCTTACCGAGCAGTACTTC
d_gene: -; v_gene: TRBV28; abundance: -; j_gene: TRBJ2-1; CDR3aa: CASSLGQSYNEQFF; CDR3nt: TGTGCCAGCAGTTTAGGCCAGTCCTACAATGAGCAGTTCTTC
d_gene: -; v_gene: TRBV2; abundance: -; j_gene: TRBJ1-5; CDR3aa: CASSRVDSNQPQHF; CDR3nt: TGTGCCAGCAGCCGTGTCGATAGCAATCAGCCCCAGCATTTT